These T cell receptor beta chains were read from a single sample in a study of T cell responses to AZD1222 COVID-19 vaccine. TCRdb's table, derived via immunoSEQ multiplex PCR, lists solely in-frame clones and lacks some. The table has over 100,000 clones, roughly 84% seen once. The sequencing here drew on peripheral blood, taken on day 0 of AZD1222 vaccination. Source of these receptors: an adult in good health. The CDR3 runs from the conserved cysteine through the conserved F or W. The D gene is left open where the match is weak. Size is omitted from some rows. Given values are once, few, many or a class for expanded clones.

abundance: NA
j_gene: TRBJ1-2
d_gene: NA
v_gene: TRBV10-1
CDR3nt: TGCGCCAGCATCCCGAGGGAACGGGCTCCCTATGGCTACACCTTC
CDR3aa: CASIPRERAPYGYTF

abundance: NA
j_gene: TRBJ1-1
d_gene: NA
v_gene: TRBV5-8
CDR3nt: TGTGCCAGCAGCTTGTCTGGGCGGATGGACACTGAAGCTTTCTTT
CDR3aa: CASSLSGRMDTEAFF

abundance: NA
j_gene: TRBJ2-1
d_gene: NA
v_gene: TRBV7-6
CDR3nt: TGTGCCAGCAGCTCCCCAAAAGGGGGGGGATTCTACAATGAGCAGTTCTTC
CDR3aa: CASSSPKGGGFYNEQFF

abundance: NA
j_gene: TRBJ1-1
d_gene: NA
v_gene: TRBV2
CDR3nt: TGTGCCAGCAGCGTTCAGGGGTACACTGAAGCTTTCTTT
CDR3aa: CASSVQGYTEAFF

abundance: NA
j_gene: TRBJ2-7
d_gene: NA
v_gene: TRBV3-1/TRBV3-2
CDR3nt: TGTGCCAGCAGCCAAGAACCTCGGGGTTACGAGCAGTACTTC
CDR3aa: CASSQEPRGYEQYF

abundance: NA
j_gene: TRBJ2-1
d_gene: TRBD1
v_gene: TRBV6-5
CDR3nt: TGTGCCAGCAGCATCCGGGACAGGGCTTTTCCGTTCTTC
CDR3aa: CASSIRDRAFPFF

abundance: NA
j_gene: TRBJ1-5
d_gene: TRBD1
v_gene: TRBV24-1
CDR3nt: TGTGCCACCAGTGATTGGCTGCGAAGACAGGGGTGCAATCAGCCCCAGCATTTT
CDR3aa: CATSDWLRRQGCNQPQHF

abundance: NA
j_gene: TRBJ2-1
d_gene: NA
v_gene: TRBV9
CDR3nt: TGTGCCAGCAGCGTAATAGGACTGGTGTCCTACAATGAGCAGTTCTTC
CDR3aa: CASSVIGLVSYNEQFF

abundance: NA
j_gene: TRBJ1-4
d_gene: TRBD1
v_gene: TRBV15
CDR3nt: TGTGCCACCAGCCCAAGGACAGGGGGAGTCACTAATGAAAAACTGTTTTTT
CDR3aa: CATSPRTGGVTNEKLFF

abundance: NA
j_gene: TRBJ1-2
d_gene: NA
v_gene: TRBV3-1/TRBV3-2
CDR3nt: TGTGCCAGCAGCCAAGGCAGGTGGGGGGTTAACTATGGCTACACCTTC
CDR3aa: CASSQGRWGVNYGYTF

abundance: NA
j_gene: TRBJ2-5
d_gene: TRBD2
v_gene: TRBV7-2
CDR3nt: TGTGCCAGCAGCTTAGGGGGGGCAGCGGGAGGTTGGGAGACCCAGTACTTC
CDR3aa: CASSLGGAAGGWETQYF

abundance: once
j_gene: TRBJ1-6
d_gene: NA
v_gene: TRBV3-1/TRBV3-2
CDR3nt: TGTGCCAGCAGTGTTTCCCCAAATTCACCCCTCCACTTT
CDR3aa: CASSVSPNSPLHF

abundance: NA
j_gene: TRBJ1-2
d_gene: NA
v_gene: TRBV12-3/TRBV12-4
CDR3nt: TGTGCCAGCAGGGATCAAGGGGGTGTAAGCTACACCTTC
CDR3aa: CASRDQGGVSYTF

abundance: once
j_gene: TRBJ2-5
d_gene: NA
v_gene: TRBV11-2
CDR3nt: TGTGCCAGCGGGGAAAGGAGGGAGACCCAGTACTTC
CDR3aa: CASGERRETQYF

abundance: NA
j_gene: TRBJ2-5
d_gene: TRBD1
v_gene: TRBV19
CDR3nt: TGTGCCAGTAGTATCCGACAGGGGAGGATAGAGACCCAGTACTTC
CDR3aa: CASSIRQGRIETQYF

abundance: NA
j_gene: TRBJ2-3
d_gene: TRBD2
v_gene: TRBV15
CDR3nt: TGTGCCACCAGCGCACTAGCGGGGGGTACAGATACGCAGTATTTT
CDR3aa: CATSALAGGTDTQYF

abundance: NA
j_gene: TRBJ2-7
d_gene: NA
v_gene: TRBV7-9
CDR3nt: TGTGCCAGCAGCTTAAGGACGGACTCCTACGAGCAGTACTTC
CDR3aa: CASSLRTDSYEQYF

abundance: few
j_gene: TRBJ2-3
d_gene: NA
v_gene: TRBV7-2
CDR3nt: TGTGCCAGCAGCTTAGGGCCTGACACAGATACGCAGTATTTT
CDR3aa: CASSLGPDTDTQYF

abundance: NA
j_gene: TRBJ2-7
d_gene: TRBD1
v_gene: TRBV19
CDR3nt: TGTGCCAGTAGTCGGGACAGGGGGCAAAGCGAGCAGTACTTC
CDR3aa: CASSRDRGQSEQYF

abundance: NA
j_gene: TRBJ2-7
d_gene: TRBD2
v_gene: TRBV2
CDR3nt: TGTGCCAGCAGTGGAGGGAGGGTCTCGGCCTACGAGCAGTACTTC
CDR3aa: CASSGGRVSAYEQYF

abundance: once
j_gene: TRBJ1-4
d_gene: TRBD1
v_gene: TRBV7-2
CDR3nt: TGTGCCAGCAGCTTTCAGGGGGGGAACGAAAAACTGTTTTTT
CDR3aa: CASSFQGGNEKLFF

abundance: NA
j_gene: TRBJ2-7
d_gene: NA
v_gene: TRBV28
CDR3nt: TGTGCCAGCTCGGCCGGGAGTGACGAGCAGTACTTC
CDR3aa: CASSAGSDEQYF

abundance: NA
j_gene: TRBJ1-5
d_gene: NA
v_gene: TRBV28
CDR3nt: TGTGCCAGCAGTTTAGGCGGCGGGGGACGGAGTCAGCCCCAGCATTTT
CDR3aa: CASSLGGGGRSQPQHF

abundance: NA
j_gene: TRBJ1-2
d_gene: NA
v_gene: TRBV30
CDR3nt: TGTGCCTGGAGTCCGGGGTATGGCTACACCTTC
CDR3aa: CAWSPGYGYTF

abundance: NA
j_gene: TRBJ1-1
d_gene: NA
v_gene: TRBV10-3
CDR3nt: TGTGCCATCAGTCGGGCCGCGAACACTGAAGCTTTCTTT
CDR3aa: CAISRAANTEAFF